Below, 18 T cell receptor beta chains from the same sample are listed, as sequenced in a study of blood T cell repertoires in COVID-19 (TCRdb year 2020). Libraries came from the immunoSEQ multiplex PCR assay. The table was pulled from immuneACCESS by TCRdb, which kept in-frame rearrangements only. Such tables lose some clones; where checked, under half of the loss comes from unresolved V genes, and the rest has no known cause. This sample gives around 100,000 clones in total; roughly 85% of them show up just once. The ten largest clones represent roughly 1.5% of the sample. The sequenced sample consisted of peripheral blood. The receptor source for this set is a man aged 40-49 years with acute or convalescent COVID-19.

V usage is TRBV4-2 and J usage is TRBJ2-1; TRBD2 is a possible D gene (5 bases). CDR3 length: 15 residues. Per the germline V gene, CDR1 is LGHNA and CDR2 is YNFKEQ. Trimming removed 1 base from V and 0 bases from J, with 7 bases in between. CDR3 DNA sequence: TGTGCCAGCAGCCAAGGTAGCGCCTCCTACAATGAGCAGTTCTTC. Its translation: CASSQGSASYNEQFF.

Written as DNA, the CDR3 is TGTGCCAGCAGGCGGGGGGAGGTGTACGAGCAGTACTTC. This sequence encodes CASRRGEVYEQYF. V gene TRBV12-3 or TRBV12-4 combines with J gene TRBJ2-7; TRBD2 matches 8 bases. The J segment lost 4 bases and the V segment lost 6 bases, leaving 5 bases of the junction unmatched. This CDR3 has 13 residues.

CDR3 in amino acids: CASSYGEMDTDTQYF. Here the CDR3 DNA reads TGTGCCAGCAGTTACGGGGAGATGGACACAGATACGCAGTATTTT. This chain connects TRBV6-2 or TRBV6-3 to TRBJ2-3; possible D gene TRBD2, 5 bases. Germline V CDR1 and CDR2: MNHEY, SVGEGT. V was pared by 2 bases and J by 2 bases, with 11 bases between. The CDR3 consists of 15 residues.

Worth noting for this clone: This sample also contains other DNA sequences that code for the same CDR3. V usage is TRBV7-9 and J usage is TRBJ1-3, with no clear D. The CDR3 length is 12 residues. V dropped 5 bases and J dropped 4 bases, with 6 bases sitting between them. Germline loops: CDR1 SEHNR, CDR2 FQNEAQ (reference sequence). The CDR3 coding sequence is TGTGCCAGCAGCCCCCAAGGAAACACCATATATTTT. Encoded protein: CASSPQGNTIYF.

The gene calls are TRBV19 and TRBJ2-1, with 9 bases fitting TRBD2. This CDR3 is 16 amino acids long. Germline V CDR1 and CDR2: LNHDA, SQIVND (reference sequence). V lost 3 bases and J lost 0; bases outside the gene matches: 3. In nucleotides, the CDR3 is TGTGCCAGTAGTATCCTAGCGGGGACCTCCTACAATGAGCAGTTCTTC. Protein: CASSILAGTSYNEQFF.

V usage is TRBV14 and J usage is TRBJ1-1; no firm D call. This CDR3 region has 15 residues. V lost 2 bases to trimming and J lost 0 bases, with 10 bases between them. Germline loops: CDR1 SGHDN, CDR2 FVKESK. The CDR3 nucleotides read TGTGCCAGCAGCCAACATGCACTATTGAACACTGAAGCTTTCTTT. Translating it yields CASSQHALLNTEAFF.

The V call is TRBV5-1, the J call TRBJ1-2; TRBD1 matches at 7 bases. This CDR3 has 13 residues. CDR1 SGHRS and CDR2 YFSETQ come from the germline V gene. V was clipped by 5 bases and J by 7 bases; unmatched bases: 8. The chain's CDR3 is CASREGAIGGYTF. As DNA, the CDR3 is TGCGCCAGCAGAGAGGGGGCAATAGGTGGCTACACCTTC.

In its sample, this clone was seen a few times. Other DNA sequences in this specimen translate into the identical CDR3. The chain couples TRBV4-1 to TRBJ2-7; possible D gene TRBD2, 6 bases. V lost 0 bases and J 6 bases, leaving 9 bases between the germline ends. Germline-derived CDR1 and CDR2 are MGHRA and YSYEKL. The CDR3 totals 13 residues. The CDR3 region has the DNA TGCGCCAGCAGCCAAGAGGCGGGGTTCGAGCAGTACTTC. It codes for CASSQEAGFEQYF.

The chain couples TRBV19 to TRBJ1-2; D unresolved. Deletions cut 3 bases from V and 7 bases from J, with 12 bases between. The germline CDR1 and CDR2 sequences are LNHDA and SQIVND (reference sequence). The CDR3 spans 13 residues. This chain's CDR3 is CASSMRRVSGYTF. The CDR3 DNA follows: TGTGCCAGTAGTATGAGGAGGGTCAGTGGCTACACCTTC.

The chain joins TRBV7-9 to TRBJ2-2; 9 bases agree with TRBD2. The CDR3 length is 16 residues. The junction had 12 bases not matched to a gene; V was cut back by 7 bases and J by 6 bases. CDR1 SEHNR and CDR2 FQNEAQ come from the germline V gene (reference sequence). Here the CDR3 reads CASNPVGGRASGELFF. The CDR3 nucleotides are TGTGCCAGCAACCCCGTGGGCGGGAGGGCCTCCGGGGAGCTGTTTTTT. The full variable domain, completed using reference TRBV7-9 and TRBJ2-2, is DTGVSQNPRHKITKRGQNVTFRCDPISEHNRLYWYRQTLGQGPEFLTYFQNEAQLEKSRLLSDRFSAERPKGSFSTLEIQRTEQGDSAMYLCASNPVGGRASGELFFGEGSRLTVL.

The V and J genes are TRBV6-5 and TRBJ2-7; TRBD2 agrees at 10 bases. Germline loops: CDR1 MNHEY, CDR2 SVGAGI. The J segment lost 4 bases and the V segment lost 11 bases, leaving 8 bases of the junction unmatched. The CDR3 totals 13 residues. This chain's CDR3 is CASKREGRYEQYF. DNA for the CDR3: TGTGCCTCCAAGCGGGAGGGCCGGTACGAGCAGTACTTC.

This clone was seen once. The genes are TRBV7-2 and TRBJ2-2, with TRBD1 matching over 7 bases. This CDR3 is 16 amino acids long. V shed 0 bases, J shed 5 bases, and the junction held 6 bases outside the gene matches. The germline CDR1 and CDR2 sequences are SGHTA and FQGNSA. DNA for the CDR3: TGTGCCAGCAGCTTAGCCGGGACAGCAAATACCGGGGAGCTGTTTTTT. This encodes CASSLAGTANTGELFF.

This rearrangement joins TRBV6-5 to TRBJ2-3; a weak D match, TRBD2 (5 bases). Deletions cut 7 bases from V and 2 bases from J, with 13 bases between. CDR1 MNHEY and CDR2 SVGAGI come from the germline V gene. The CDR3 length is 14 residues. The CDR3 region has the DNA TGTGCCAGCAAGTACCTAGCTGACACAGATACGCAGTATTTT. It yields the protein CASKYLADTDTQYF.

The V gene is TRBV2, the J gene TRBJ2-7; the D gene is possibly TRBD2 (5 bases). Germline-derived CDR1 and CDR2 are SNHLY and FYNNEI. This CDR3 is built from 15 residues. V shed 8 bases and J shed 3 bases, with 20 bases lying between them. CDR3 in amino acids: CASAPREFRDYEQYF. Here the CDR3 DNA reads TGTGCCAGCGCGCCCCGGGAATTTAGGGACTACGAGCAGTACTTC.

The J gene is TRBJ2-1, the V gene TRBV10-2; 8 nucleotides align to TRBD1. Germline-derived CDR1 and CDR2 are WSHSY and SAAADI. The CDR3 is 13 amino acids. The J segment lost 4 bases and the V segment lost 6 bases, leaving 2 bases of the junction unmatched. In DNA, the CDR3 is TGCGCCAGCAGACAGGGGGTTTACAATGAGCAGTTCTTC. Translation: CASRQGVYNEQFF.

Comments on this clone: Germline is not matched at one junction end, which may reflect a read error. The chain has TRBV7-9 and TRBJ2-1, with D perhaps matching TRBD1 (6 bases). CDR1 and CDR2 (germline): SEHNR, FQNEAQ (reference sequence). The CDR3 length is 12 residues. This CDR3 reads CASSPWDNEQFF. The CDR3 coding sequence is TGTGCCAGCAGCCCCTGGGACAATGAGCAATTCTTC.

The genes are TRBV7-2 and TRBJ1-3; D may be TRBD1 (6 bases). Looked up from germline, CDR1 is SGHTA and CDR2 is FQGNSA. The V end was cut by 1 base, the J end by 6 bases, with 10 bases between. This CDR3 region has 14 residues. CDR3 in amino acids: CASSLDTGSNTIYF. CDR3 in DNA: TGTGCCAGCAGCTTAGATACAGGGTCAAACACCATATATTTT.

The chain is built from TRBV7-3 and TRBJ1-1; 8 bases are a match to TRBD1. Germline CDR1 SGHTA, CDR2 FQGTGA. CDR3 length: 13 residues. The V and J ends lost 8 bases and 1 base, in that order; junction bases with no gene match: 3. CDR3 loop: CASRQGRNTEAFF. Here the CDR3 DNA reads TGTGCCAGCCGACAGGGGAGGAACACTGAAGCTTTCTTT.